This T cell receptor (beta chain) derives from a study of monozygotic twins with inflammatory bowel disease. Study-wide points: For IBD patients, clonotypes shared with others were fewer than for healthy twins, especially with disease activity.

This CDR3 has 15 amino acids. Germline V gives CDR1 MNHEY, CDR2 SVGEGT. Blood was collected, roughly 2.4 ml per donor. TCRdb re-analyzed the 5' RACE reads; it lists each CDR3 protein once, without DNA. Its listing shows around 370,000 distinct CDR3 sequences. Points on this clonotype: Its antigen is currently unknown.

This sequence was found in a human donor with ulcerative colitis or Crohn's disease, or a healthy co-twin of an affected twin (not recorded which). Sequenced: blood. This chain connects TRBV6-2 or TRBV6-3 to TRBJ2-2; TCRdb lists TRBD1, though no DNA is available to test this call. The CDR3: CASSYDRTNTGELFF.